This T cell receptor (beta chain) stems from a study of blood T cell repertoires in COVID-19. Sequencing used immunoSEQ multiplex PCR; TCRdb keeps in-frame clones, though not all of them. The sample records fewer than 90,000 clones, 55% to 75% being singletons. Germline lookup yields CDR1 KGHDR and CDR2 SFDVKD. The CDR3 spans 15 residues. V was cut by 11 bases and J by 4 bases, with 20 bases left in between. Sequencing was done on a sample of peripheral blood. This rearrangement joins TRBV24-1 to TRBJ2-1; weak D call: TRBD1 (5 bases). This receptor was obtained from an elderly woman with acute or convalescent COVID-19. The CDR3 protein is CAIQGHLAPYNEQFF. CDR3 in DNA: TGTGCCATCCAAGGACACCTTGCTCCTTACAATGAGCAGTTCTTC.